Sequencing of this T cell receptor (beta chain) was carried out in a study of control samples from healthy donors and cancer patients. Data came from immunoSEQ multiplex PCR; TCRdb stores just in-frame clones and leaves some out. The top ten clones hold 3.4% of a sample with over 100,000 clones, about nine tenths of them seen once. This CDR3 contains 13 residues. V was pared by 6 bases and J by 6 bases, with 12 bases between. The germline CDR1 and CDR2 sequences are SNHLY and FYNNEI. J is TRBJ1-5 and V is TRBV2; maybe TRBD1 (5 bases). The specimen sequenced was blood. This TCR was sampled from a man between 35 and 55 years old in good health. The CDR3 protein is CASSWGGGQPQHF. The CDR3 nucleotides read TGTGCCAGCAGCTGGGGGGGAGGTCAGCCCCAGCATTTT.